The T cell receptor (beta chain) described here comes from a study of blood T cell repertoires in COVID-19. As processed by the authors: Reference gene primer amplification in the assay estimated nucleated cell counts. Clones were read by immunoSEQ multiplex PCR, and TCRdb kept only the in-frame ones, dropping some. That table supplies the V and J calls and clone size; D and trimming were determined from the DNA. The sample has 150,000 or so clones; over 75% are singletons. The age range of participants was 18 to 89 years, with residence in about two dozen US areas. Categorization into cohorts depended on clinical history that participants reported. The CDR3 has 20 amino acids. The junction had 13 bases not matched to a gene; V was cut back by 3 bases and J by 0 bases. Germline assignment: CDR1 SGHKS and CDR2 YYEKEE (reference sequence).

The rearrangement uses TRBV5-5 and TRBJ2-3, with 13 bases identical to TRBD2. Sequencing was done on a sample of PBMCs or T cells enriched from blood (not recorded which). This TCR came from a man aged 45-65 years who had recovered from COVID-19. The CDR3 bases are TGTGCCAGCAGCTACAGACTAGCGGGAGGACGAGGGGGTAGCACAGATACGCAGTATTTT. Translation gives CASSYRLAGGRGGSTDTQYF.